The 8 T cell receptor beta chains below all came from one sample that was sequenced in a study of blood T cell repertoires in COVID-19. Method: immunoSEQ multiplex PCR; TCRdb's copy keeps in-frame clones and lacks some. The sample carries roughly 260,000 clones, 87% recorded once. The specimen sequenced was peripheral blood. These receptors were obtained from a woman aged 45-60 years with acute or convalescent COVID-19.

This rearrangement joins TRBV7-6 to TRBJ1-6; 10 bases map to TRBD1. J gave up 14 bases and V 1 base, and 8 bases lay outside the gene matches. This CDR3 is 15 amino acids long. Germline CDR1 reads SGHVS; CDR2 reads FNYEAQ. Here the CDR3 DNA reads TGTGCCAGCAGCTTAGGCCTCGGGACAGGGGATTCCCTCCACTTT. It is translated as CASSLGLGTGDSLHF.

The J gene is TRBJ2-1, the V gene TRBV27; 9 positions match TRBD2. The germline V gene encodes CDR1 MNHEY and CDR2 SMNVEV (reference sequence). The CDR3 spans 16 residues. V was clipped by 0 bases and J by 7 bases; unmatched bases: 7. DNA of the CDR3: TGTGCCAGCAGTTTATCAGGGGCGGGAGGGTGGAATGAGCAGTTCTTC. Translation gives CASSLSGAGGWNEQFF.

CDR3 sequence: CATSRDSQINEQFF. CDR3 in DNA: TGTGCCACCAGCAGAGATAGCCAAATCAATGAGCAGTTCTTC. The chain combines TRBV15 with TRBJ2-1; D remains ambiguous. The CDR3 is made up of 14 amino acids. Germline-derived CDR1 and CDR2 are LNHNV and YYDKDF (reference sequence). Deletions cut 0 bases from V and 6 bases from J, with 9 bases between.

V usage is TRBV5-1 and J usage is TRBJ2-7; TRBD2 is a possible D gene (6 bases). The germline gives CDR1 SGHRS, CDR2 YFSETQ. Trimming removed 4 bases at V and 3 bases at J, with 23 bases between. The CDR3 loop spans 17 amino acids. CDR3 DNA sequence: TGCGCCAGCAGCGCCTCCACGGGAGCGAACTTAAACTACGAGCAGTACTTC. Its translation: CASSASTGANLNYEQYF. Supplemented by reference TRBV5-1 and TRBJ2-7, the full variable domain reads KAGVTQTPRYLIKTRGQQVTLSCSPISGHRSVSWYQQTPGQGLQFLFEYFSETQRNKGNFPGRFSGRQFSNSRSEMNVSTLELGDSALYLCASSASTGANLNYEQYFGPGTRLTVT.

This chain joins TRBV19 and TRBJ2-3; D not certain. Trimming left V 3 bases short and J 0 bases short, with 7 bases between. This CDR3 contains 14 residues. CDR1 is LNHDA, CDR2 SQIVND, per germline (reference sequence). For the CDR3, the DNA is TGTGCCAGTAGTATCAGTTCTAGCACAGATACGCAGTATTTT. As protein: CASSISSSTDTQYF.

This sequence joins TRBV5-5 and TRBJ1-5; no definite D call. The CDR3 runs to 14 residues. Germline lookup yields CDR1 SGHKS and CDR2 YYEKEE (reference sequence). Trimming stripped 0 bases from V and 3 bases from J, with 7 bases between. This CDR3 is CASSLGHTNQPQHF. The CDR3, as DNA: TGTGCCAGCAGCTTGGGACACACCAATCAGCCCCAGCATTTT.

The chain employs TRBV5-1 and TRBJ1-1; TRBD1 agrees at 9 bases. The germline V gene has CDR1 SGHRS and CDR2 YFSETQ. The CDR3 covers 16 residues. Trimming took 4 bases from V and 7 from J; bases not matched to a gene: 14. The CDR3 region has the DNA TGCGCCAGCAGCCCGGACAGGGGCACGCGGGGACTTGAAGCTTTCTTT. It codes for CASSPDRGTRGLEAFF.

CDR3 loop: CASSSGPSGRGSGGYTF. DNA of the CDR3: TGTGCCAGCAGCTCCGGGCCCTCTGGAAGGGGTTCGGGCGGCTACACCTTC. The chain joins TRBV5-6 to TRBJ1-2, with D maybe TRBD1 (5 bases). The CDR3 consists of 17 residues. Germline V gene sequence: CDR1 SGHDT, CDR2 YYEEEE. The V and J ends lost 3 bases and 8 bases respectively, with 26 bases between them.